This is a list of T cell receptor beta chains from one sample in a study of blood T cell repertoires in COVID-19. Measured with immunoSEQ multiplex PCR; TCRdb has only the in-frame clones, and not every one. The sample lists more than 200,000 clones; 82% were seen once. Material: peripheral blood. These receptors were collected from a woman older than 75 with active or convalescent COVID-19. Both conserved end residues are trimmed from each CDR3. Fields, in order: CDR3 length, V gene, J gene, CDR3 protein.

cdr3_length: 13; v_call: TRBV28; j_call: TRBJ2-2; cdr3_aa: ASSLVRGRTGELF
cdr3_length: 11; v_call: TRBV7-2; j_call: TRBJ2-1; cdr3_aa: ASSLAVYNEQF
cdr3_length: 14; v_call: TRBV5-1; j_call: TRBJ2-3; cdr3_aa: ASSLAAGALTDTQY
cdr3_length: 13; v_call: TRBV5-6; j_call: TRBJ1-2; cdr3_aa: ASSLGQSLNYGYT
cdr3_length: 12; v_call: TRBV5-1; j_call: TRBJ1-5; cdr3_aa: ASSPDNPNQPQH
cdr3_length: 13; v_call: TRBV18; j_call: TRBJ2-3; cdr3_aa: ASSPRREGQGTQY
cdr3_length: 10; v_call: TRBV5-6; j_call: TRBJ1-1; cdr3_aa: ASTAGETEAF
cdr3_length: 14; v_call: TRBV5-1; j_call: TRBJ2-2; cdr3_aa: ASSLLAGGNTGELF
cdr3_length: 11; v_call: TRBV12-3/TRBV12-4; j_call: TRBJ1-1; cdr3_aa: ASSRDSPTEAF
cdr3_length: 11; v_call: TRBV2; j_call: TRBJ2-1; cdr3_aa: ASRLAGDNEQF
cdr3_length: 15; v_call: TRBV4-1; j_call: TRBJ1-6; cdr3_aa: ASSQGSGWLWNSPLH
cdr3_length: 13; v_call: TRBV5-1; j_call: TRBJ2-3; cdr3_aa: ASSFMSATTDTQY
cdr3_length: 14; v_call: TRBV5-1; j_call: TRBJ2-2; cdr3_aa: ASSLALGPNTGELF
cdr3_length: 13; v_call: TRBV27; j_call: TRBJ1-6; cdr3_aa: ASSSLGQGGSPLH
cdr3_length: 11; v_call: TRBV2; j_call: TRBJ1-1; cdr3_aa: ASKRGPNTEAF
cdr3_length: 13; v_call: TRBV7-9; j_call: TRBJ1-1; cdr3_aa: ASSIAPGQGVGAF
cdr3_length: 15; v_call: TRBV3-1/TRBV3-2; j_call: TRBJ1-5; cdr3_aa: ASSQGTGNERNQPQH
cdr3_length: 12; v_call: TRBV27; j_call: TRBJ1-5; cdr3_aa: ASSRQDGSQPQH
cdr3_length: 13; v_call: TRBV10-3; j_call: TRBJ1-4; cdr3_aa: ASTPARVEGGKLF
cdr3_length: 15; v_call: TRBV27; j_call: TRBJ2-3; cdr3_aa: ASSLRTSGRAVGTQY
cdr3_length: 13; v_call: TRBV21-1; j_call: TRBJ1-1; cdr3_aa: ASSRRDCLNTEAF
cdr3_length: 13; v_call: TRBV5-1; j_call: TRBJ2-3; cdr3_aa: ASSATSGSADTQY
cdr3_length: 14; v_call: TRBV7-8; j_call: TRBJ1-5; cdr3_aa: ASSLWAGVRNQPQH
cdr3_length: 10; v_call: TRBV20-1; j_call: TRBJ1-2; cdr3_aa: SASGGNYGYT
cdr3_length: 11; v_call: TRBV6-1; j_call: TRBJ2-3; cdr3_aa: ASSEDGGATQY
cdr3_length: 15; v_call: TRBV21-1; j_call: TRBJ1-4; cdr3_aa: ASSAKGGGRTNEKLF
cdr3_length: 14; v_call: TRBV9; j_call: TRBJ1-4; cdr3_aa: ASSVEGRGPWEKLF
cdr3_length: 15; v_call: TRBV5-1; j_call: TRBJ2-3; cdr3_aa: ASSLLGQGGRADTQY
cdr3_length: 15; v_call: TRBV18; j_call: TRBJ2-1; cdr3_aa: ASSPPAGVVLYNEQF
cdr3_length: 13; v_call: TRBV9; j_call: TRBJ2-3; cdr3_aa: ASSVAPGHTDTQY
cdr3_length: 13; v_call: TRBV28; j_call: TRBJ2-7; cdr3_aa: ASSEPGQGAYEQY
cdr3_length: 11; v_call: TRBV3-1/TRBV3-2; j_call: TRBJ2-1; cdr3_aa: AAGLAGGGEQF
cdr3_length: 13; v_call: TRBV7-2; j_call: TRBJ1-6; cdr3_aa: ASSLVSGNNSPLH
cdr3_length: 14; v_call: TRBV27; j_call: TRBJ2-5; cdr3_aa: ASSFLAGGVLGTQY
cdr3_length: 12; v_call: TRBV5-1; j_call: TRBJ2-7; cdr3_aa: ASSFNRGTYEQY
cdr3_length: 12; v_call: TRBV7-9; j_call: TRBJ1-2; cdr3_aa: ASSRPETGVGYT
cdr3_length: 13; v_call: TRBV6-5; j_call: TRBJ1-1; cdr3_aa: ASSYGQGWNTEAF
cdr3_length: 13; v_call: TRBV5-1; j_call: TRBJ1-5; cdr3_aa: ASSLGQGINQPQH
cdr3_length: 12; v_call: TRBV19; j_call: TRBJ1-5; cdr3_aa: ASSIGTLARAQH
cdr3_length: 13; v_call: TRBV2; j_call: TRBJ1-5; cdr3_aa: ASTLDRISNQPQH
cdr3_length: 13; v_call: TRBV27; j_call: TRBJ2-1; cdr3_aa: ASSSSPVYNNEQF
cdr3_length: 15; v_call: TRBV28; j_call: TRBJ1-6; cdr3_aa: ASSLWDLDRANSPLH
cdr3_length: 12; v_call: TRBV6-1; j_call: TRBJ2-7; cdr3_aa: ASSQAGGAYEQY
cdr3_length: 12; v_call: TRBV3-1/TRBV3-2; j_call: TRBJ2-1; cdr3_aa: ASSQDFWGGEQF
cdr3_length: 13; v_call: TRBV28; j_call: TRBJ1-1; cdr3_aa: ASSPKTGWYTEAF
cdr3_length: 13; v_call: TRBV28; j_call: TRBJ1-1; cdr3_aa: ASSSHGTGTTEAF
cdr3_length: 9; v_call: TRBV6-5; j_call: TRBJ2-7; cdr3_aa: ASLQGNEQY
cdr3_length: 13; v_call: TRBV5-1; j_call: TRBJ1-1; cdr3_aa: ASSLHYLDRTEAF
cdr3_length: 10; v_call: TRBV5-1; j_call: TRBJ2-7; cdr3_aa: ASSSARDSWN
cdr3_length: 12; v_call: TRBV10-3; j_call: TRBJ1-5; cdr3_aa: AIRQGDSNQPQH
cdr3_length: 15; v_call: TRBV20-1; j_call: TRBJ2-7; cdr3_aa: SAGGPGGKISIYEQY
cdr3_length: 11; v_call: TRBV2; j_call: TRBJ2-3; cdr3_aa: ASSSQGADTQY
cdr3_length: 11; v_call: TRBV28; j_call: TRBJ1-2; cdr3_aa: ASSFDREDGYT
cdr3_length: 13; v_call: TRBV27; j_call: TRBJ2-2; cdr3_aa: ASSPHLGGSGELF
cdr3_length: 13; v_call: TRBV28; j_call: TRBJ1-2; cdr3_aa: ASSLDRLLFYGYT
cdr3_length: 13; v_call: TRBV19; j_call: TRBJ2-1; cdr3_aa: ASSIGQGSYNEQF
cdr3_length: 13; v_call: TRBV27; j_call: TRBJ2-3; cdr3_aa: ASRQGQGFTDTQY